This T cell receptor beta chain was sequenced for a study of blood T cells in healthy people across ages. Roughly 10 milliliters was the volume of peripheral blood drawn from each donor. Germline trimming cut 6 bases from V and 6 bases from J; bases unmatched to any gene: 6. The CDR3 contains 15 residues. Per germline, CDR1 SGHTA and CDR2 FQGNSA. Next came a second PCR, run for about 7 to 11 cycles, which used a sample-barcoded 5' primer along with a J-beta primer mix. A template-switch adaptor that had 12 random nucleotides put a tag on each cDNA molecule. One entry per CDR3 protein, called by TCRdb with MiXCR from the 5' RACE reads. The sample has around 1,900,000 distinct CDR3 sequences; roughly 43% are singletons.

The sample comprised blood. The chain carries TRBV7-2 and TRBJ1-5; 12 bases line up with TRBD1. The TCR sequence derives from a human donor in good health. CDR3 nucleotides: TGTGCCAGCAGTCACCGGGACAGGGGGCCTCAGCCCCAGCATTTT. It yields the protein CASSHRDRGPQPQHF.